A selection of T cell receptor beta chains follows, all from one sample in a study of regulatory T cells in long-lasting Graves disease. Using its own MiXCR run on the multiplex PCR reads, TCRdb lists one record per CDR3 protein. Seen here are a few hundred thousand distinct CDR3 sequences, 21% observed once, and the top ten hold more than 13%. Sequencing used peripheral blood mononuclear cells (PBMCs), obtained when the disease was refractory, from a patient treated with antithyroid drugs. The receptor source for this set is a female donor with Graves disease. The CDR3 runs from the conserved cysteine through the conserved F or W. A D gene is named only where the DNA matches it firmly. Expanded clones are given a class, and other clones once, few, many or no size at all.

clone_size j_call d_call cdr3_length v_call cdr3_aa cdr3_nt
- TRBJ1-5 TRBD1 18 TRBV3-1 CASSQAAGTVYSNQPQHF TGTGCCAGCAGCCAAGCGGCCGGGACAGTTTATAGCAATCAGCCCCAGCATTTT
- TRBJ2-7 TRBD2 16 TRBV4-2 CASSPRQAGGFFEQYF TGTGCCAGCAGCCCCCGCCAAGCGGGAGGGTTCTTCGAGCAGTACTTC
- TRBJ2-2 TRBD2 16 TRBV28 CASSQHSGLNTGELFF TGTGCCAGCAGTCAACATAGCGGGCTAAACACCGGGGAGCTGTTTTTT
many TRBJ1-6 - 17 TRBV28 CASRQGPTSSYNSPLHF TGTGCCAGCAGGCAGGGCCCTACGAGCTCCTATAATTCACCCCTCCACTTT
- TRBJ1-1 TRBD1 15 TRBV4-1 CASSPRDRETPEAFF TGCGCCAGCAGCCCGCGGGACAGGGAAACCCCTGAAGCTTTCTTT
many TRBJ2-2 - 16 TRBV2 CASTPPRREGAGELFF TGTGCCAGCACTCCCCCGAGGAGGGAAGGGGCCGGGGAGCTGTTTTTT
many TRBJ2-7 - 14 TRBV12-3/TRBV12-4 CASNGQGGPYEQYF TGTGCCAGCAACGGACAGGGAGGGCCCTACGAGCAGTACTTC
many TRBJ2-2 - 13 TRBV3-1 CASSQGSSGELFF TGTGCCAGCAGCCAAGGTAGTAGCGGGGAGCTGTTTTTT
many TRBJ2-7 TRBD2 14 TRBV7-2 CASRPSGGSYEQYF TGTGCCAGCAGACCGTCGGGGGGGAGCTACGAGCAGTACTTC
- TRBJ2-1 TRBD2 17 TRBV28 CASSLVGTSDIYNEQFF TGTGCCAGCAGTCTAGTTGGGACTAGCGATATTTACAATGAGCAGTTCTTC
- TRBJ1-1 TRBD1 17 TRBV5-5 CASSSSTGDSLNTEAFF TGTGCCAGCAGCTCGTCGACAGGGGACAGCTTGAACACTGAAGCTTTCTTT
many TRBJ2-1 - 13 TRBV6-1 CASAGSYYNEQFF TGTGCCAGCGCGGGATCATACTACAATGAGCAGTTCTTC
many TRBJ2-7 - 13 TRBV20-1 CSARGGVTYEQYF TGCAGTGCTAGAGGGGGAGTGACCTACGAGCAGTACTTC
few TRBJ2-1 TRBD2 14 TRBV6-1 CASSGRASYNEQFF TGTGCCAGTAGCGGGAGGGCCTCTTACAATGAGCAGTTCTTC
- TRBJ2-1 - 13 TRBV5-1 CASRRQDYNEQFF TGCGCCAGCCGAAGACAGGACTACAATGAGCAGTTCTTC
many TRBJ1-1 - 12 TRBV2 CASSESGAEAFF TGTGCCAGCAGTGAATCCGGGGCTGAAGCTTTCTTT
few TRBJ1-3 - 13 TRBV7-9 CASSYTSGDTIYF TGTGCCAGCAGCTACACATCCGGAGACACCATATATTTT
few TRBJ2-1 TRBD1 16 TRBV19 CASSPHPGQGRSEQFF TGTGCCAGTAGTCCACACCCGGGACAGGGGCGGAGTGAGCAGTTCTTC
- TRBJ2-1 TRBD2 16 TRBV7-6 CASSLAAGGVYNEQFF TGTGCCAGCAGCTTAGCCGCGGGAGGAGTCTACAATGAGCAGTTCTTC
- TRBJ2-1 TRBD2 16 TRBV29-1 CSVKGWTSGDYNEQFF TGCAGCGTTAAAGGATGGACAAGCGGGGACTACAATGAGCAGTTCTTC
once TRBJ2-7 TRBD1 16 TRBV28 CASRFLGTGSWNEQYF TGTGCCAGCAGGTTTCTTGGGACAGGGAGTTGGAACGAGCAGTACTTC
few TRBJ2-7 TRBD1 15 TRBV7-9 CASSQNRGQSYEQYF TGTGCCAGCAGCCAGAACAGGGGGCAATCCTACGAGCAGTACTTC
- TRBJ2-7 - 17 TRBV9 CASSAGVVTSEYYEQYF TGTGCCAGCAGCGCAGGGGTGGTTACATCGGAGTACTACGAGCAGTACTTC
- TRBJ2-7 TRBD2 15 TRBV20-1 CSARVGGRASREQYF TGCAGTGCTAGAGTAGGCGGGAGGGCCTCGAGGGAGCAGTACTTC
many TRBJ1-6 TRBD1 16 TRBV12-3/TRBV12-4 CASTQTGQGRNSPLHF TGTGCCAGCACCCAAACGGGACAGGGGAGGAATTCACCCCTCCACTTT
many TRBJ2-4 - 16 TRBV2 CASSERLGSSKNIQYF TGTGCCAGCAGTGAACGTCTCGGGAGCTCCAAAAACATTCAGTACTTC
- TRBJ2-2 - 14 TRBV3-1 CASSEGGGGGELFF TGTGCCAGCAGCGAAGGGGGTGGAGGCGGGGAGCTGTTTTTT
few TRBJ2-1 - 10 TRBV20-1 CSADDNEQFF TGCAGTGCTGATGATAATGAGCAGTTCTTC
few TRBJ2-2 - 15 TRBV19 CASSIYAGGTGELFF TGTGCCAGTAGTATTTACGCGGGTGGTACCGGGGAGCTGTTTTTT
many TRBJ2-5 - 13 TRBV30 CAWSVRSQETQYF TGTGCCTGGAGTGTAAGATCCCAAGAGACCCAGTACTTC
- TRBJ2-7 - 13 TRBV20-1 CSASRDSSYEQYF TGCAGTGCTAGCCGGGACTCTTCCTACGAGCAGTACTTC
many TRBJ2-5 TRBD2 14 TRBV11-2 CASSRTSDQETQYF TGTGCCAGCAGCCGTACTAGCGACCAAGAGACCCAGTACTTC
many TRBJ1-1 - 13 TRBV30 CAWSNRANTEAFF TGTGCCTGGAGTAATCGAGCGAACACTGAAGCTTTCTTT
many TRBJ1-2 TRBD1 14 TRBV6-1 CASTWTGTFMGYTF TGTGCCAGCACATGGACAGGGACTTTTATGGGCTACACCTTC
many TRBJ1-4 TRBD1 16 TRBV12-3/TRBV12-4 CASSMPGTGGSEKLFF TGTGCCAGCAGTATGCCCGGGACAGGGGGTAGTGAAAAACTGTTTTTT
- TRBJ2-2 TRBD1 16 TRBV5-5 CASSAPGQVITGELFF TGTGCCAGCAGCGCCCCGGGACAGGTTATCACCGGGGAGCTGTTTTTT
many TRBJ2-2 - 13 TRBV2 CASSGLNTGELFF TGTGCCAGCAGTGGTCTGAACACCGGGGAGCTGTTTTTT
many TRBJ2-7 - 14 TRBV27 CASSLEQGGYEQYF TGTGCCAGCAGTTTGGAGCAGGGTGGTTACGAGCAGTACTTC
- TRBJ2-7 - 12 TRBV10-3 CAMDGFSYEQYF TGTGCCATGGACGGGTTCTCCTACGAGCAGTACTTC
few TRBJ2-7 TRBD2 15 TRBV7-2 CASSLGAGNTYEQYF TGTGCCAGCAGCTTAGGAGCGGGAAACACCTACGAGCAGTACTTC
many TRBJ2-5 - 14 TRBV2 CASSSTAFQETQYF TGTGCCAGCAGCTCGACAGCGTTCCAAGAGACCCAGTACTTC